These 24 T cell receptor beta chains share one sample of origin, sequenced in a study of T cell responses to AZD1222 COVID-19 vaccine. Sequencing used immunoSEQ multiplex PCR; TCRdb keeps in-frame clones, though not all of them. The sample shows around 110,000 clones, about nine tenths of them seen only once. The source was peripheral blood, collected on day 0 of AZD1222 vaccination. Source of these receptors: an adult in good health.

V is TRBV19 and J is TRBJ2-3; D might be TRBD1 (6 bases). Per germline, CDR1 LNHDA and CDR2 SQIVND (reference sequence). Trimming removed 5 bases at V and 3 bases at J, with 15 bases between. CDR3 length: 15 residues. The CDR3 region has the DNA TGTGCCAGTAGTGAACAGGGTTGGGCTACAGATACGCAGTATTTT. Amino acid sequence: CASSEQGWATDTQYF.

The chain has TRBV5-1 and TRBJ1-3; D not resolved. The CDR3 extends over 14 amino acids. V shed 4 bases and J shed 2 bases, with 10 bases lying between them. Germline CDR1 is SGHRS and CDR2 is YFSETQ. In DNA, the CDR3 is TGCGCCAGCAGCCCGGGCATGCCTGGAAACACCATATATTTT. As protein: CASSPGMPGNTIYF.

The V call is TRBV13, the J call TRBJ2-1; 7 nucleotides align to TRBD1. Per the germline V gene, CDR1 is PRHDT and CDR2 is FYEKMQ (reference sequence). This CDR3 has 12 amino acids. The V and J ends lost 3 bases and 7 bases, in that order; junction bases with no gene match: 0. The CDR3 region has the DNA TGTGCCAGCAGCTTGACAGGGAATGAGCAGTTCTTC. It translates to CASSLTGNEQFF.

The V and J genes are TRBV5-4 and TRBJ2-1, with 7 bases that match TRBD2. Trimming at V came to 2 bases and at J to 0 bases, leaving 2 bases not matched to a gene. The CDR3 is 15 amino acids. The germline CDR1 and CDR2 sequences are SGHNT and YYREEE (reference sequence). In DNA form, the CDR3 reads TGTGCCAGCAGCTTTGAGCGGGACTCCTACAATGAGCAGTTCTTC. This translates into CASSFERDSYNEQFF.

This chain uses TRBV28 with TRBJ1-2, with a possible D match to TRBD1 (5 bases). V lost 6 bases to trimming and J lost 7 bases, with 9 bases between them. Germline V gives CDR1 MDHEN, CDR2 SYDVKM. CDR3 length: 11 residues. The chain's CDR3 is CASSGATGYTF. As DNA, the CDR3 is TGTGCCAGCAGCGGGGCAACTGGCTACACCTTC.

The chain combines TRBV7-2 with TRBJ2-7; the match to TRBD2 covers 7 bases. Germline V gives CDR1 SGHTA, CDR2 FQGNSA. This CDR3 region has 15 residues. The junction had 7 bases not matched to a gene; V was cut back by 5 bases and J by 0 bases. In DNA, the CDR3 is TGTGCCAGCAGCCCCGCCGGGGGGACCTCCTACGAGCAGTACTTC. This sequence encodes CASSPAGGTSYEQYF.

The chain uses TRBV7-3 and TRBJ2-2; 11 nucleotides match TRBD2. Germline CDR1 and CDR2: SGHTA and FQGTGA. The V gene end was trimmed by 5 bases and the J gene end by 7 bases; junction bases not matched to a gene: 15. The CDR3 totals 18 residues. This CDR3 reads CASSPPLAGGLTGGELFF. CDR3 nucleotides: TGTGCCAGCAGCCCGCCCCTAGCGGGAGGCTTGACCGGCGGGGAGCTGTTTTTT. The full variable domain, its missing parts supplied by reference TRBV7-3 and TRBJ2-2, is GAGVSQTPSNKVTEKGKYVELRCDPISGHTALYWYRQSLGQGPEFLIYFQGTGAADDSGLPNDRFFAVRPEGSVSTLKIQRTERGDSAVYLCASSPPLAGGLTGGELFFGEGSRLTVL.

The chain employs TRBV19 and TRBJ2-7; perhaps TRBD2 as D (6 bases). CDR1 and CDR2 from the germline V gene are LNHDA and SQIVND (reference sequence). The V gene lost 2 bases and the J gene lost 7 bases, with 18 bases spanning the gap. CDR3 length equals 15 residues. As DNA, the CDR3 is TGTGCCAGTAGTATACTTCGGACACCGGCGGGAGAGCAGTACTTC. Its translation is CASSILRTPAGEQYF.

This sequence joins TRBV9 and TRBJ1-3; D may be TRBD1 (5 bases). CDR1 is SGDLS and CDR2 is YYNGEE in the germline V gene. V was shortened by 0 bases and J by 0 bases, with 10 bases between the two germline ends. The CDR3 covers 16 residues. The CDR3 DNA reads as TGTGCCAGCAGCGTAGAAGTGACAGCCTCTGGAAACACCATATATTTT. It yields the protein CASSVEVTASGNTIYF.

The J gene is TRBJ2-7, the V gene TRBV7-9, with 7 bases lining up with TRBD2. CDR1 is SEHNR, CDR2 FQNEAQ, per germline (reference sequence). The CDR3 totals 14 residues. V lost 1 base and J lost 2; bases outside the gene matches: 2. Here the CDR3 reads CASSLEAGAYEQYF. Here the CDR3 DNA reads TGTGCCAGCAGCTTAGAGGCGGGGGCCTACGAGCAGTACTTC.

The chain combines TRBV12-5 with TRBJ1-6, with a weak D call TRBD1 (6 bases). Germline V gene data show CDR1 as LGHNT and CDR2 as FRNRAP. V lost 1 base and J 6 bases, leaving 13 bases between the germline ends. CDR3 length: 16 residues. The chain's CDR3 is CASGLGGASPNSPLHF. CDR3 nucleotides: TGTGCTAGTGGTTTGGGGGGGGCTTCCCCTAATTCACCCCTCCACTTT.

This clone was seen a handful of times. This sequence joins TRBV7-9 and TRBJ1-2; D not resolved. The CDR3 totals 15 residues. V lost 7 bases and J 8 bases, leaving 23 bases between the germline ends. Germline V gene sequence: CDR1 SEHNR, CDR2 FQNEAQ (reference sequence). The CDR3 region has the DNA TGTGCCAGCACCGTGGGGAACCCCCTCGGGTGGGGCTACACCTTC. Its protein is CASTVGNPLGWGYTF.

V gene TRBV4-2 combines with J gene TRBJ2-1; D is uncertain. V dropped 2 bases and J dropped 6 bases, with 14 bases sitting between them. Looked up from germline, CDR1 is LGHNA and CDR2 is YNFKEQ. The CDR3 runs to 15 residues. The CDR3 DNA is TGTGCCAGCAGCCAATCCGGCCGATCGGCCAATGAGCAGTTCTTC. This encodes CASSQSGRSANEQFF.

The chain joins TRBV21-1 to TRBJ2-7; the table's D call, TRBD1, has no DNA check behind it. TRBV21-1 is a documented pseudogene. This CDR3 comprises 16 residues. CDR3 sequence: CASSKWGTGLSYEQYF. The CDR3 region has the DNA TGTGCCAGCAGCAAATGGGGGACAGGGCTCTCCTACGAGCAGTACTTC.

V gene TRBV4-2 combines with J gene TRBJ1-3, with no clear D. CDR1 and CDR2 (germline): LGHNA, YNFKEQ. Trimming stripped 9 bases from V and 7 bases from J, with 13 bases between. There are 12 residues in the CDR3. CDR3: CASRESANTIYF. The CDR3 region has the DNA TGTGCCAGTAGGGAGAGCGCGAACACCATATATTTT.

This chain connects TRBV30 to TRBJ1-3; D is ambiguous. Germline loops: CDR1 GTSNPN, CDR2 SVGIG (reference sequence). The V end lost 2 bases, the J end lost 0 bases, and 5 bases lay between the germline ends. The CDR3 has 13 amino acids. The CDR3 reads CAWSRVSGNTIYF. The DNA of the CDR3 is TGTGCCTGGAGTAGGGTCTCTGGAAACACCATATATTTT.

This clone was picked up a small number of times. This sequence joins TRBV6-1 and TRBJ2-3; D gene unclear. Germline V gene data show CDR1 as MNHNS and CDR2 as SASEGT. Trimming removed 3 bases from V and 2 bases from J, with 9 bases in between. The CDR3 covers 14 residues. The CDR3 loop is CASSERKTTDTQYF. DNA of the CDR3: TGTGCCAGCAGTGAGAGGAAGACCACAGATACGCAGTATTTT.

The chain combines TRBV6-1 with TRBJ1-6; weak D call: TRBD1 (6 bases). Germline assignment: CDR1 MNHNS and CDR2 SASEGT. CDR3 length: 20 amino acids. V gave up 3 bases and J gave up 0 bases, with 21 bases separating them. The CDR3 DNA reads TGTGCCAGCAGTGAGGGGGGGCTGACTCTTCTGAGCTCCTATAATTCACCCCTCCACTTT. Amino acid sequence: CASSEGGLTLLSSYNSPLHF.

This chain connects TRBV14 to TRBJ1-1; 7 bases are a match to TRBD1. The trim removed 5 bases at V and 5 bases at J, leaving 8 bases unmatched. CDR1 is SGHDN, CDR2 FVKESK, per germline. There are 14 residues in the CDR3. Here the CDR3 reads CASSLQGRKTEAFF. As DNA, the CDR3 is TGTGCCAGCAGCTTACAGGGGCGGAAAACTGAAGCTTTCTTT.

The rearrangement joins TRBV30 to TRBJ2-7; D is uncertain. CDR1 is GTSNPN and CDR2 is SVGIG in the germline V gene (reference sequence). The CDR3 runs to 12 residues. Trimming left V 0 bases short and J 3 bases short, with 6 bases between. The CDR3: CAWSVPHYEQYF. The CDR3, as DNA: TGTGCCTGGAGTGTACCCCACTACGAGCAGTACTTC.

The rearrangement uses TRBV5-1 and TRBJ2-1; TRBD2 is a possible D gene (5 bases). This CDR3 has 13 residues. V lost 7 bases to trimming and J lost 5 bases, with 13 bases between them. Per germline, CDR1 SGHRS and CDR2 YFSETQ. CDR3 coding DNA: TGCGCCAGCGTCCGAAGCGGAAACAATGAGCAGTTCTTC. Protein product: CASVRSGNNEQFF.

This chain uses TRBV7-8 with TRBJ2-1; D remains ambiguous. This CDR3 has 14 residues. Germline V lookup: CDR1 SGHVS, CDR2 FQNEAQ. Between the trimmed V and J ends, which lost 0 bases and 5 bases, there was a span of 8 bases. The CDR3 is CASSLALRNNEQFF. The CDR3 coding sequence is TGTGCCAGCAGCTTAGCACTACGTAACAATGAGCAGTTCTTC.

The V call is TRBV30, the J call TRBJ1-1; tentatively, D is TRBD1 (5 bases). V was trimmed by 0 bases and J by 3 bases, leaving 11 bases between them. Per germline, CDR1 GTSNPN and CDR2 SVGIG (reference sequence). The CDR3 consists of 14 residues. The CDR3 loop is CAWSVSGPHTEAFF. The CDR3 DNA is TGTGCCTGGAGTGTATCAGGGCCCCACACTGAAGCTTTCTTT.

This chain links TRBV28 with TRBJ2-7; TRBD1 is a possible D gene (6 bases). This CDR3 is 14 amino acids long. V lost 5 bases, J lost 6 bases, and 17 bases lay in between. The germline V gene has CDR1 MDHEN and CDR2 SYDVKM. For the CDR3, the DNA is TGTGCCAGCAGTCCCGGACAGAAAGGGGGCGAGCAGTACTTC. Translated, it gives CASSPGQKGGEQYF.